The clone carrying this TCR beta chain showed up just a few times. Its target is not known. CD4+ cells of the naive, central memory, regulatory and stem cell-like memory types were sorted via CD45RO/CCR7/CD25/CD127/CD95/CD27. The sample is drawn from a study of beta chain features in type 1 diabetes. Reverse transcription of all isolated RNA meant that expressed TCRB transcripts were sequenced. Naive, central memory and regulatory T cell samples averaged approximately 3.5 million immunoSEQ reads each. Produced via immunoSEQ multiplex PCR; TCRdb's table is partial and in-frame only. The sample has 250,000 to 350,000 clones, roughly an eighth seen once. Regarding the study as a whole: Fewer insertions but more deletions were seen at VDJ junctions in type 1 diabetes patients. Researchers report that Type 1 diabetes patients had moderately but significantly shorter TCRB CDR3s across all four CD4+ subsets.

The CDR3 contains 12 residues. Germline V CDR1 and CDR2: LNHDA, SQIVND (reference sequence). Trimming removed 7 bases from V and 3 bases from J, with 8 bases in between. Sequencing used naive CD4+ T cells from blood. The source is a man aged 25 to 40 with type 1 diabetes. V is TRBV19 and J is TRBJ2-3; tentative D call: TRBD2 (6 bases). CDR3 sequence: CASMAGTDTQYF. In DNA, the CDR3 is TGTGCCAGTATGGCGGGGACAGATACGCAGTATTTT.